In its sample, the clone carrying this TCR beta chain was seen once. Selected positively for CCR7 and CD45RO-negative, naive CD8 cells excluded terminally differentiated effector memory CD45RA+ cells. TCRdb's copy holds only in-frame clones and misses some; the assay was immunoSEQ multiplex PCR. There are more than 2 million clones in the sample; about 93% occur only once, and around 1.8% lies in the top ten. The V gene's germline CDR1 is MRHNA and CDR2 SNTAGT. V lost 4 bases and J lost 6, with 10 bases in between. The CDR3 is 13 amino acids. These data belong to a study of shared clonotypes between healthy human individuals. About the study: A few men and a couple of women, aged 18 to 49, were donors.

The sequenced sample was naive CD8+ T cells from PBMCs. This receptor was identified in a man younger than 35 in good health. Some clones in this sample may be carry-over from other donors' samples. The gene calls are TRBV6-4 and TRBJ2-1; D is perhaps TRBD1 (6 bases). As DNA, the CDR3 is TGTGCCAGCAGTGGAGACAGGCCCAATGAGCAGTTCTTC. Its translation: CASSGDRPNEQFF.